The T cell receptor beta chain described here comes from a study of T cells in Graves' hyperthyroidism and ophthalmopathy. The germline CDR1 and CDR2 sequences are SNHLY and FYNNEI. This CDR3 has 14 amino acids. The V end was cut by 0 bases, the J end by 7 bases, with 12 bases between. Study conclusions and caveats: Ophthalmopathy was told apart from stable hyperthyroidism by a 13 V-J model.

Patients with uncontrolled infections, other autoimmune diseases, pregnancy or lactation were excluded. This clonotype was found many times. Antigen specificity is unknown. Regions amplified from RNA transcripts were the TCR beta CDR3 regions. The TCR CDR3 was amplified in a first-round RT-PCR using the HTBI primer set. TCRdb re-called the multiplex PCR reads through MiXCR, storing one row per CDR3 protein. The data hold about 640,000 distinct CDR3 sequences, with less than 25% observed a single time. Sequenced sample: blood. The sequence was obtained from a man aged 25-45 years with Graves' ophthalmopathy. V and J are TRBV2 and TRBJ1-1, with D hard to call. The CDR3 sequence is CASSEARTQSEAFF. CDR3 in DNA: TGTGCCAGCAGTGAAGCGCGAACCCAGAGTGAAGCTTTCTTT. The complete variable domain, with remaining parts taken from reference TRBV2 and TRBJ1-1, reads EPEVTQTPSHQVTQMGQEVILRCVPISNHLYFYWYRQILGQKVEFLVSFYNNEISEKSEIFDDQFSVERPDGSNFTLKIRSTKLEDSAMYFCASSEARTQSEAFFGQGTRLTVV.